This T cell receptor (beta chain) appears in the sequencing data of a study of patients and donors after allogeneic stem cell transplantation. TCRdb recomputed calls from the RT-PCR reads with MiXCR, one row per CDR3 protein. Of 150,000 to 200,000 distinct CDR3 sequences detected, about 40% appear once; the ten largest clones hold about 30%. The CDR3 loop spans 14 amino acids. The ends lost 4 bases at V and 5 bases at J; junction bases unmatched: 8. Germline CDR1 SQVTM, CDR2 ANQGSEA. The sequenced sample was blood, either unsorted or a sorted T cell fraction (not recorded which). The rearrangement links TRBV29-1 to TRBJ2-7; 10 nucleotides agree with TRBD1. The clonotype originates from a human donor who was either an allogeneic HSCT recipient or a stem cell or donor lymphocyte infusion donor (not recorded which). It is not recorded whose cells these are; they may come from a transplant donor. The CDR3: CSVGKGQGWDEQYF. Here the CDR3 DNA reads TGCAGCGTTGGCAAGGGACAGGGGTGGGACGAGCAGTACTTC.